A selection of T cell receptor beta chains follows, all from one sample in a study of blood T cell repertoires in COVID-19. The assay was immunoSEQ multiplex PCR, and TCRdb's table has in-frame clones only and misses some. The sample shows 55,000 to 65,000 clones, approximately 82% of them seen only once. The sequenced material came from peripheral blood. Receptors originate from a man in his 60s with acute or convalescent COVID-19. The CDR3 runs from the conserved cysteine through the conserved F or W. D genes are given only for firm matches. The size entry is marked missing in some rows and otherwise reads once, few, many or a size class.

clone_size cdr3_length d_call j_call v_call cdr3_nt cdr3_aa
. 11 TRBD2 TRBJ2-3 TRBV12-3/TRBV12-4 TGTGCCAGCAGTTTCGGACTAGTCAAGTATTTT CASSFGLVKYF
once 17 . TRBJ1-5 TRBV18 TGTGCCAGCTCACCCGGGACTACTAGGACAGTACATCAGCCCCAGCATTTT CASSPGTTRTVHQPQHF
. 15 TRBD1 TRBJ2-7 TRBV5-1 TGCGCCAGCAGCTTGTTATCGGGACAGGGTGCCGAGCAGTACTTC CASSLLSGQGAEQYF
. 16 TRBD2 TRBJ2-1 TRBV11-2 TGTGCCAGCAGCTTAGTCCTCGGGGGGGGCTACAATGAGCAGTTCTTC CASSLVLGGGYNEQFF
once 14 . TRBJ1-3 TRBV18 TGTGCCAGCTCACAGCAATCCCTGGGAAACACCATATATTTT CASSQQSLGNTIYF
once 13 . TRBJ1-6 TRBV7-9 TGTGCCAGCAGCTTAGGGGGGCGGACCCCCCTCCACTTT CASSLGGRTPLHF
few 13 . TRBJ1-1 TRBV18 TGTGCCAGCTCACCCCGAGGGTGGCCTGAAGCTTTCTTT CASSPRGWPEAFF
. 16 TRBD2 TRBJ2-2 TRBV5-1 TGCGCCAGCAGCCGGAGCGGGGGGATGAACACCGGGGAGCTGTTTTTT CASSRSGGMNTGELFF
few 14 . TRBJ1-4 TRBV18 TGTGCCAGCTCACCACCGGGACAACAGGAAAAACTGTTTTTT CASSPPGQQEKLFF
. 15 TRBD2 TRBJ2-5 TRBV2 TGTGCCAGCAGGGGAGGACTAGCGGAACAAGAGACCCAGTACTTC CASRGGLAEQETQYF
. 12 . TRBJ2-7 TRBV7-9 TGTGCCACAGGGAAAACTCCCTACGAGCAGTACTTC CATGKTPYEQYF
. 14 TRBD1 TRBJ2-5 TRBV5-1 TGCGCCAGCAGCCGGACAGGGCTCCAAGAGACCCAGTACTTC CASSRTGLQETQYF
. 15 . TRBJ1-5 TRBV10-3 TGTGCCATCAGTGAGTCGGGCCCATTAAGGCAGCCCCAGCATTTT CAISESGPLRQPQHF
. 16 . TRBJ2-2 TRBV6-6 TGTGCCAGCAGCTCCCATAGTGTCGGGGGATCCGGGGAGCTGTTTTTT CASSSHSVGGSGELFF
few 17 . TRBJ1-3 TRBV4-2 TGTGCCAGCAGCCTTTTGGGAACTCACCAGGGTGGAAACACCATATATTTT CASSLLGTHQGGNTIYF
once 13 . TRBJ1-5 TRBV28 TGTGCCAAGGCGCAGGGTTCCAATCAGCCCCAGCATTTT CAKAQGSNQPQHF
. 15 TRBD1 TRBJ1-5 TRBV2 TGTGCCAGCAGTGAAGAGGCAGGGGGGTATCAGCCCCAGCATTTT CASSEEAGGYQPQHF
. 14 TRBD1 TRBJ2-3 TRBV5-4 TGTGCCAGCAAACAGGGGGTCAGCACAGATACGCAGTATTTT CASKQGVSTDTQYF
once 13 TRBD1 TRBJ1-2 TRBV19 TGTGCCAGTAGTAAACAGGGGAAATATGGCTACACCTTC CASSKQGKYGYTF
. 15 TRBD1 TRBJ2-7 TRBV5-1 TGCGCCAGCAGCCCGGGGACAGGGCGCTCCTACGAGCAGTACTTC CASSPGTGRSYEQYF
. 14 . TRBJ1-5 TRBV2 TGTGCCAGCAGTGAAATAGGGGCTCAACAGCCCCAGCATTTT CASSEIGAQQPQHF
. 13 TRBD1 TRBJ2-5 TRBV30 TGTGCCTGGAGGATACAGGGGACGGAGACCCAGTACTTC CAWRIQGTETQYF
. 17 TRBD2 TRBJ2-2 TRBV18 TGTGCCAGCTCGACTAGCGGGGGATATGCGAACACCGGGGAGCTGTTTTTT CASSTSGGYANTGELFF
once 12 . TRBJ1-2 TRBV7-2 TGTGCCAGCAACCTCCAGGGGATTGGCTACACCTTC CASNLQGIGYTF
. 14 TRBD1 TRBJ1-4 TRBV18 TGTGCCAGCTCACCGCCCGGGACAGGGGAAGTACTGTTTTTT CASSPPGTGEVLFF
once 16 TRBD2 TRBJ2-5 TRBV5-1 TGCGCCAGCAGCTTGCAAGGGAGCGGGGGGAGAGAGACCCAGTACTTC CASSLQGSGGRETQYF
. 15 TRBD2 TRBJ2-1 TRBV11-3 TGTGCCAGCAGCTTCAGCGGGGGGGCCGCCAATGAGCAGTTCTTC CASSFSGGAANEQFF
. 14 . TRBJ1-1 TRBV6-5 TGTGCCAGCAGTTACTCTTCCTCGAACACTGAAGCTTTCTTT CASSYSSSNTEAFF
. 15 TRBD1 TRBJ1-2 TRBV13 TGTGCCAGCAGCTCCCGGGAGACAGGGCTCTATGGCTACACCTTC CASSSRETGLYGYTF
. 15 . TRBJ2-7 TRBV4-1 TGCGCCAGCAGCCCCCCCCCAGGGCCCTCCTACGAGCAGTACTTC CASSPPPGPSYEQYF
. 14 TRBD1 TRBJ1-1 TRBV9 TGTGCCAGCAGCCTCTGGACAGGGGATTCCGAAGCTTTCTTT CASSLWTGDSEAFF
. 13 TRBD1 TRBJ1-2 TRBV29-1 TGCAGCGTTGGGGACAGGGGCGGTAATGGCTACACCTTC CSVGDRGGNGYTF
. 15 TRBD1 TRBJ1-2 TRBV9 TGTGCCAGCAGCGTAATGGAGGGGGCCGTTGTTGGCTACACCTTC CASSVMEGAVVGYTF
. 16 TRBD2 TRBJ2-7 TRBV19 TGTGCCAGTAGTATGGGGACCGGGGGGTCCAACTACGAGCAGTACTTC CASSMGTGGSNYEQYF
. 15 . TRBJ1-5 TRBV7-2 TGTGCCAGCAGCTTAGGATTCGCGGGGAGGCAGCCCCAGCATTTT CASSLGFAGRQPQHF
. 13 . TRBJ1-4 TRBV10-3 TGTGCCATCAAGCGGGACCCTTATGAAAAACTGTTTTTT CAIKRDPYEKLFF
. 13 TRBD1 TRBJ1-2 TRBV27 TGTGCCAGCAGTACAGGGGAGTACTTTGGCTACACCTTC CASSTGEYFGYTF
once 16 TRBD1 TRBJ1-1 TRBV18 TGTGCCAGCTCAATAACCGGGACAGGGAGTAACACTGAAGCTTTCTTT CASSITGTGSNTEAFF
large 12 . TRBJ1-1 TRBV10-3 TGTGCCATCAGTGATTCCGACACTGAAGCTTTCTTT CAISDSDTEAFF
. 15 TRBD1 TRBJ1-1 TRBV6-5 TGTGCCAGCAGTCCGCCTGACAGGGCTGAGGGCGAAGCTTTTTTT CASSPPDRAEGEAFF
few 12 TRBD1 TRBJ1-1 TRBV12-3/TRBV12-4 TGTGCCAGCAGCCGGACAGGCCGCGCAGCTTTCTTT CASSRTGRAAFF
. 15 . TRBJ1-1 TRBV18 TGTGCCAGCTCTCAAAAGACAGCTTCGGGGGGTGAAGCTTTCTTT CASSQKTASGGEAFF
. 14 . TRBJ2-5 TRBV5-5 TGTGCCAGCAGTTCGGGGGACAGAGAAGAGACCCAGTACTTC CASSSGDREETQYF
. 13 . TRBJ2-1 TRBV7-9 TGTGCCACCAGGGGAGACTCCTACAATGAGCAGTTCTTC CATRGDSYNEQFF
once 15 . TRBJ2-1 TRBV7-2 TGTGCCAGCACTCTAAATCCTGGGCAGAGCAATGAGCAGTTCTTC CASTLNPGQSNEQFF
. 16 . TRBJ2-1 TRBV7-6 TGTGCCAGCAGCTTAGTTGCGGGGGCTTCCTACAATGAGCAGTTCTTC CASSLVAGASYNEQFF
. 15 TRBD1 TRBJ1-6 TRBV7-9 TGTGCCAGCAGCTTAGGGACAGGGGCTGATTCACCCCTCCACTTT CASSLGTGADSPLHF
. 16 TRBD2 TRBJ2-1 TRBV4-1 TGCGCCAGCAGCCAAGCCTATAGCGGGGGGGCGTATGAGCAGTTCTTC CASSQAYSGGAYEQFF
. 13 . TRBJ1-1 TRBV28 TGTGCCAGCTCCGGTTTAGCGAACACTGAAGCTTTCTTT CASSGLANTEAFF
. 17 TRBD2 TRBJ2-2 TRBV2 TGTGCCAGCAGTGTAGGACGGGGGGGCGCCTTGTCCGGGGAGCTGTTTTTT CASSVGRGGALSGELFF
. 17 TRBD1 TRBJ2-3 TRBV24-1 TGTGCCACCAGTGATATATTAGGACAGGGGGCAGGGGATACGCAGTATTTT CATSDILGQGAGDTQYF